The 23 T cell receptor beta chains below come from one sample, sequenced in a study of ipilimumab plus nivolumab after autologous stem cell transplantation. TCRdb's table, derived via immunoSEQ multiplex PCR, lists solely in-frame clones and lacks some. The top ten hold under 25% of the sample, which has about 9,200 clones, over 60% seen once. The material sequenced was PBMCs, taken in a trial of ipilimumab plus nivolumab as post-transplant consolidation. The receptor set was obtained from a female donor with multiple myeloma.

The J gene is TRBJ2-7, the V gene TRBV7-8, with unresolved D. Germline lookup yields CDR1 SGHVS and CDR2 FQNEAQ. V lost 3 bases, J lost 2 bases, and 11 bases lay in between. This CDR3 has 14 amino acids. The CDR3 here is CASSFLDTAYEQYF. CDR3 bases: TGTGCCAGCAGCTTTCTAGACACCGCCTACGAGCAGTACTTC. The whole variable domain, remainder taken from reference TRBV7-8 and TRBJ2-7, is GAGVSQSPRYKVAKRGQDVALRCDPISGHVSLFWYQQALGQGPEFLTYFQNEAQLDKSGLPSDRFFAERPEGSVSTLKIQRTQQEDSAVYLCASSFLDTAYEQYFGPGTRLTVT.

The gene calls are TRBV5-5 and TRBJ2-3, with 9 bases that match TRBD2. V dropped 4 bases and J dropped 4; count of bases not matched to a gene: 7. Per the germline V gene, CDR1 is SGHKS and CDR2 is YYEKEE (reference sequence). There are 15 residues in the CDR3. CDR3 sequence: CASSPQGLAPDTQYF. CDR3 coding DNA: TGTGCCAGCAGCCCGCAGGGACTAGCTCCAGATACGCAGTATTTT.

The rearrangement joins TRBV9 to TRBJ2-6; D gene uncertain. Trimming shortened V by 5 bases and J by 0 bases, and 9 bases separated the two germline ends. The length of the CDR3 is 15 residues. Germline loops: CDR1 SGDLS, CDR2 YYNGEE. CDR3 residues: CASSTRVSGANVLTF. The CDR3 DNA follows: TGTGCCAGCAGTACCCGGGTCTCTGGGGCCAACGTCCTGACTTTC.

The gene calls are TRBV9 and TRBJ2-5; either TRBD1 or TRBD2 may fit D (5 bases each). Per germline, CDR1 SGDLS and CDR2 YYNGEE. The V gene lost 4 bases and the J gene lost 0 bases, with 13 bases spanning the gap. CDR3 length equals 15 residues. CDR3 in DNA: TGTGCCAGCAGCCCCCGGGACCAGTACCAAGAGACCCAGTACTTC. The encoded protein is CASSPRDQYQETQYF. Filled out from reference TRBV9 and TRBJ2-5, the complete variable domain reads DSGVTQTPKHLITATGQRVTLRCSPRSGDLSVYWYQQSLDQGLQFLIQYYNGEERAKGNILERFSAQQFPDLHSELNLSSLELGDSALYFCASSPRDQYQETQYFGPGTRLLVL.

CDR3 protein: CASSKRGLRGYNEQFF. In nucleotides, the CDR3 is TGTGCCAGCAGCAAACGGGGCCTGAGGGGCTACAATGAGCAGTTCTTC. This rearrangement joins TRBV21-1 to TRBJ2-1. TRBV21-1 is listed as a pseudogene. This CDR3 has 16 amino acids.

The chain couples TRBV11-3 to TRBJ2-1; 10 bases line up with TRBD2. V was clipped by 4 bases and J by 1 base; unmatched bases: 4. The CDR3 is 16 residues long. Germline-derived CDR1 and CDR2 are SGHNT and YENEEA. CDR3 in amino acids: CASSSPSGRSYNEQFF. The CDR3 bases are TGTGCCAGCAGCTCTCCTAGCGGGAGATCCTACAATGAGCAGTTCTTC.

The chain has TRBV11-2 and TRBJ1-2; D may be TRBD1 (6 bases). Germline values: CDR1 SGHAT, CDR2 FQNNGV. With 1 base removed from V and 8 bases from J, the gap between germline ends came to 14 bases. CDR3 size: 14 residues. The CDR3 here is CASSLVLTGRGYTF. The CDR3, as DNA: TGTGCCAGCAGCTTAGTTTTAACAGGGCGAGGCTACACCTTC.

In its sample, this clone was seen a few times. This chain uses TRBV28 with TRBJ2-1, with unresolved D. This CDR3 region has 11 residues. Germline assignment: CDR1 MDHEN and CDR2 SYDVKM. The V and J ends lost 5 bases and 10 bases respectively, with 9 bases between them. CDR3: CASSDHREQFF. Written as DNA, the CDR3 is TGTGCCAGCAGTGACCATAGAGAGCAGTTCTTC.

V and J are TRBV28 and TRBJ1-1; 9 nucleotides agree with TRBD1. Germline V gene lookup returns CDR1 MDHEN and CDR2 SYDVKM. V lost 8 bases to trimming and J lost 4 bases; unmatched junction nucleotides: 8. The CDR3 covers 14 residues. The CDR3 sequence is CASRTRQGGTEAFF. Here the CDR3 DNA reads TGTGCCAGCCGCACCCGACAGGGGGGCACTGAAGCTTTCTTT.

The table lists this clone with a count of one. V gene TRBV28 combines with J gene TRBJ2-1, with D perhaps TRBD2 (5 bases). V was trimmed by 2 bases and J by 7 bases, leaving 21 bases between them. The CDR3 consists of 17 residues. Germline V gene data show CDR1 as MDHEN and CDR2 as SYDVKM. The CDR3 DNA is TGTGCCAGCAGTTTACCCTACCGGATTCTAGCTAGAAATGAGCAGTTCTTC. Protein: CASSLPYRILARNEQFF.

This clone was seen only a few times. V is TRBV7-9 and J is TRBJ1-2; 7 nucleotides match TRBD1. The CDR3 has 14 residues. The J segment lost 7 bases and the V segment lost 5 bases, leaving 10 bases of the junction unmatched. Germline values: CDR1 SEHNR, CDR2 FQNEAQ (reference sequence). DNA for the CDR3: TGTGCCAGCAGCCCGAATCCCGACAGGGCTGGCTACACCTTC. Its protein is CASSPNPDRAGYTF. Based on the CDR3 plus reference TRBV7-9 and TRBJ1-2, the full variable domain is DTGVSQNPRHKITKRGQNVTFRCDPISEHNRLYWYRQTLGQGPEFLTYFQNEAQLEKSRLLSDRFSAERPKGSFSTLEIQRTEQGDSAMYLCASSPNPDRAGYTFGSGTRLTVV.

This chain links TRBV10-3 with TRBJ1-5, with 12 nucleotides matching TRBD1. V shed 4 bases, J shed 6 bases, and the junction held 7 bases outside the gene matches. The CDR3 runs to 16 residues. Germline assignment: CDR1 ENHRY and CDR2 SYGVKD. CDR3: CAISGPGQGAGQPQHF. The CDR3 coding sequence is TGTGCCATCAGTGGACCGGGACAGGGGGCTGGTCAGCCCCAGCATTTT.

The gene calls are TRBV19 and TRBJ1-2; D remains ambiguous. CDR1 is LNHDA, CDR2 SQIVND, per germline (reference sequence). V lost 1 base and J lost 4, with 10 bases in between. The CDR3 totals 14 residues. The CDR3 loop is CASSIVQLTYGYTF. In DNA form, the CDR3 reads TGTGCCAGTAGTATAGTTCAGTTAACCTATGGCTACACCTTC. The full variable domain, with the rest looked up from reference TRBV19 and TRBJ1-2, is DGGITQSPKYLFRKEGQNVTLSCEQNLNHDAMYWYRQDPGQGLRLIYYSQIVNDFQKGDIAEGYSVSREKKESFPLTVTSAQKNPTAFYLCASSIVQLTYGYTFGSGTRLTVV.

This clone was recorded a few times. The J gene is TRBJ2-3, the V gene TRBV6-6; tentatively, D is TRBD2 (5 bases). Germline CDR1 reads MNHNY; CDR2 reads SVGAGI (reference sequence). The CDR3 length is 16 residues. Trimming pared 2 bases from V and 0 bases from J, leaving 12 bases between. CDR3 nucleotide sequence: TGTGCCAGCAGTTACGTTGGGAGAACTAGCACAGATACGCAGTATTTT. Translating it yields CASSYVGRTSTDTQYF.

This sequence joins TRBV27 and TRBJ1-5; no reliable D call. V was clipped by 3 bases and J by 7 bases, with 7 bases between them. Germline assignment: CDR1 MNHEY and CDR2 SMNVEV (reference sequence). This CDR3 spans 12 amino acids. CDR3: CASSFSGQPQHF. The CDR3 DNA sequence: TGTGCCAGCAGTTTTAGTGGGCAGCCCCAGCATTTT.

The sample holds a few counts of this clone. The chain employs TRBV9 and TRBJ1-2, with D unresolved. Trimming cost V 0 bases and J 7 bases, with 10 bases left between them. CDR1 SGDLS and CDR2 YYNGEE come from the germline V gene. This CDR3 contains 13 residues. The CDR3 is CASSVDKGSGYTF. CDR3 coding DNA: TGTGCCAGCAGCGTAGATAAGGGAAGTGGCTACACCTTC.

The J gene is TRBJ2-3, the V gene TRBV7-9, with 12 bases aligning to TRBD2. Trimming cost V 4 bases and J 2 bases; bases outside gene matches: 4. The CDR3 loop spans 16 amino acids. CDR1 is SEHNR, CDR2 FQNEAQ, per germline (reference sequence). DNA for the CDR3: TGTGCCAGCAGCTCTTGGACTAGCGGGGACACAGATACGCAGTATTTT. Protein product: CASSSWTSGDTDTQYF.

The chain combines TRBV7-9 with TRBJ2-5; no clear D gene. The CDR3 covers 13 residues. The V end lost 8 bases, the J end lost 4 bases, and 14 bases lay between the germline ends. Germline-derived CDR1 and CDR2 are SEHNR and FQNEAQ (reference sequence). The CDR3 loop reads CASGSGQGETQYF. CDR3 bases: TGTGCCAGCGGGTCAGGCCAAGGAGAGACCCAGTACTTC.

This clone was detected only once. CDR3 bases: TGTGCCAGCAGCTTAGTAGGGAGGGAGGAGCAGTACTTC. Translating gives CASSLVGREEQYF. The chain uses TRBV11-2 and TRBJ2-7, with TRBD2 matching over 7 bases. Germline-derived CDR1 and CDR2 are SGHAT and FQNNGV. Losses at the gene ends were 1 base for V and 7 bases for J; bases not matched to a gene: 4. The CDR3 length is 13 residues. The variable domain in full, with the rest retrieved from reference TRBV11-2 and TRBJ2-7, is EAGVAQSPRYKIIEKRQSVAFWCNPISGHATLYWYQQILGQGPKLLIQFQNNGVVDDSQLPKDRFSAERLKGVDSTLKIQPAKLEDSAVYLCASSLVGREEQYFGPGTRLTVT.

The chain employs TRBV28 and TRBJ2-3, with 8 bases identical to TRBD2. Per the germline V gene, CDR1 is MDHEN and CDR2 is SYDVKM. Trimming cost V 8 bases and J 0 bases; bases outside gene matches: 1. The CDR3 consists of 13 residues. The CDR3 DNA reads as TGTGCCAGCGCTAGCGGGAGCACAGATACGCAGTATTTT. Residues: CASASGSTDTQYF.

This clone was seen just once. The DNA of the CDR3 is TGTGCCAGCAGCTTGGGGGCAACAGGGAGTGGGGAAAAACTGTTTTTT. Its protein product is CASSLGATGSGEKLFF. V and J are TRBV5-4 and TRBJ1-4; maybe TRBD1 (6 bases). CDR1 is SGHNT, CDR2 YYREEE, per germline (reference sequence). CDR3 size: 16 residues. V lost 0 bases, J lost 8 bases, and 17 bases lay in between. Using reference TRBV5-4 and TRBJ1-4 for the parts outside the CDR3, the full variable domain is ETGVTQSPTHLIKTRGQQVTLRCSSQSGHNTVSWYQQALGQGPQFIFQYYREEENGRGNFPPRFSGLQFPNYSSELNVNALELDDSALYLCASSLGATGSGEKLFFGSGTQLSVL.

The genes are TRBV4-3 and TRBJ2-1; TRBD2 matches at 8 bases. CDR3 length equals 15 residues. Germline V gene data show CDR1 as LGHNA and CDR2 as YSLEER. V shed 3 bases and J 4 bases; nucleotides not matched to a gene: 5. The CDR3 DNA sequence: TGCGCCAGCAGCCAGATTAGCGGGGAGTACAATGAGCAGTTCTTC. Encoded protein: CASSQISGEYNEQFF.

The chain is built from TRBV6-5 and TRBJ1-4; 7 bases match TRBD1. The CDR3 extends over 16 amino acids. V shed 4 bases and J 10 bases; nucleotides not matched to a gene: 15. The germline CDR1 and CDR2 sequences are MNHEY and SVGAGI. In DNA form, the CDR3 reads TGTGCCAGCAGTTTAGGGGGATCATGGGACAGCTTAAAACTGTTTTTT. As protein: CASSLGGSWDSLKLFF.